The T cell receptor beta chain described here comes from a study of OX40 agonist ivuxolimab in advanced cancers. The table came from immunoSEQ multiplex PCR; TCRdb's copy has only in-frame clones and leaves some out. The sample shows 60,000 to 80,000 clones, 81% of them seen only once. The CDR3 extends over 14 amino acids. In germline, CDR1 is LNHNV, CDR2 YYDKDF (reference sequence). The V end lost 5 bases, the J end lost 4 bases, and 12 bases lay between the germline ends. This clone was seen once. This TCR was sampled from an adult with an advanced solid tumor such as melanoma, head and neck, liver or kidney cancer. The sample here was CD4+ or CD8+ T cells sorted from blood, taken in a trial of the OX40 agonist ivuxolimab. This sequence joins TRBV15 and TRBJ1-3; TRBD1 is a possible D gene (6 bases). The CDR3 DNA sequence: TGTGCCACCAGCCGTTGGACAGAAGGAAACACCATATATTTT. It codes for CATSRWTEGNTIYF.